These T cell receptor beta chains were read from a single sample in a study of cytomegalovirus exposure and HLA in healthy donors. Using immunoSEQ multiplex PCR, the repertoire was profiled, and TCRdb retains in-frame clones only, with some absent. The sample holds roughly 160,000 clones; approximately 88% are singletons and the top ten take approximately 1.2%. Sequenced material: PBMCs. The receptor source for this set is a boy between 2 and 15 years old in good health and CMV-seronegative. CDR3s include the opening cysteine and the closing phenylalanine or tryptophan. The D gene is left open where the match is weak. Size tells how often a clone was seen (once, few, many) or the class of an expanded clone, and some rows leave it out.

D | J | size | V | DNA | CDR3
. | TRBJ1-2 | . | TRBV2 | TGTGCCAGCAGTGAATTCCAGGGTGGGGGCTACACCTTC | CASSEFQGGGYTF
. | TRBJ1-1 | . | TRBV29-1 | TGCAGCGTCCACCCAGGGGTGGGCACTGAAGCTTTCTTT | CSVHPGVGTEAFF
TRBD2 | TRBJ2-1 | . | TRBV5-3 | TGTGCCAGAAGCCAACCGGGGCTAGCGGGAGGTACTAGCTCCTACAATGAGCAGTTCTTC | CARSQPGLAGGTSSYNEQFF
TRBD2 | TRBJ2-1 | . | TRBV12-5 | TGTGCTAGTGGCCCGAGGGGACTAGATATAGATGAGCAGTTCTTC | CASGPRGLDIDEQFF
TRBD2 | TRBJ2-1 | . | TRBV6-6 | TGTGCCAGCACCCCACAGCGGGAGGGTCGGCAGTTCTTC | CASTPQREGRQFF
TRBD2 | TRBJ2-7 | few | TRBV30 | TGTGCCTGGAGTACGGGGGGTCAACCCGAGCAGTACTTC | CAWSTGGQPEQYF
. | TRBJ2-1 | . | TRBV4-3 | TGCGCCAGCAGCCAAGATCTGAGGCTGGAGCAGTTCTTC | CASSQDLRLEQFF
. | TRBJ2-5 | . | TRBV30 | TGTGCCTGGAGTGTCGCGGGGCTAAGAGGGGAGACCCAGTACTTC | CAWSVAGLRGETQYF
. | TRBJ2-3 | . | TRBV29-1 | TGCAGCGTTGGGGACACCCGCACAGATACGCAGTATTTT | CSVGDTRTDTQYF
TRBD2 | TRBJ2-2 | . | TRBV5-6 | TGTGCCAGCAGCTGCCGGTTCGGGGGGTTGAACACCGGGGAGCTGTTTTTT | CASSCRFGGLNTGELFF
. | TRBJ1-2 | . | TRBV9 | TGTGCCAGCAGCGTTCGGGAGACAAAAGGAAATGGCTACACCTTC | CASSVRETKGNGYTF
TRBD1 | TRBJ2-5 | . | TRBV5-1 | TGCGCCAGCAACGACAGGGGGCGAGAGACCCAGTACTTC | CASNDRGRETQYF
. | TRBJ2-5 | few | TRBV5-6 | TGTGCCAGCAGCTTGGCCGGCGGGGAAGAGACCCAGTACTTC | CASSLAGGEETQYF
. | TRBJ2-5 | . | TRBV19 | TGTGCCAGTAGTATAGGCAGGGTCCAAGAGACCCAGTACTTC | CASSIGRVQETQYF